This TCR beta chain is drawn from a study of T cell repertoires in cytomegalovirus infection. Study details: An indication of both CMV infection and matching HLA type came from public TCR beta signatures.

Trimming took 7 bases from V and 4 from J, leaving 14 bases between them. This CDR3 is 14 amino acids long. Germline CDR1 and CDR2: MNHEY and SVGEGT. TCRdb processed the reads anew with MiXCR; each CDR3 protein has one entry. The top ten hold approximately 1.8% of the sample, which has some 220,000 distinct CDR3 sequences, approximately 13% seen once. This clonotype was recorded at least ten times. The V and J genes are TRBV6-2 or TRBV6-3 and TRBJ1-5; possible D gene TRBD1, 6 bases. This TCR came from a human donor in good health (CMV status not recorded). Some clones in this sample may be carry-over from other donors' samples. Sequenced material: PBMCs. In DNA form, the CDR3 reads TGTGCCAGCAAAAGGGACATGTTAAATCAGCCCCAGCATTTT. The encoded protein is CASKRDMLNQPQHF.